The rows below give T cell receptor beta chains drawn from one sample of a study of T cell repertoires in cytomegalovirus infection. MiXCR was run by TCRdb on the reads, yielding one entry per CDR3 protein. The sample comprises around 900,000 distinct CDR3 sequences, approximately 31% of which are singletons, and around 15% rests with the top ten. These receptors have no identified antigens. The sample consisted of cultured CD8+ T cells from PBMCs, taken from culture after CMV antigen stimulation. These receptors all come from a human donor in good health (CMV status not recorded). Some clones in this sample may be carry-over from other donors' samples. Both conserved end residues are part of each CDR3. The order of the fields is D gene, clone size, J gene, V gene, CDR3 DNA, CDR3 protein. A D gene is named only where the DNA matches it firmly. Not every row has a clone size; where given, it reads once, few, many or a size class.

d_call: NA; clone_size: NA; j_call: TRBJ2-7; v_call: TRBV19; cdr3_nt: TGTGCCAGTAGCACGCCTGCAACAGAGGATATTTACGAGCAGTACTTC; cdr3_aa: CASSTPATEDIYEQYF
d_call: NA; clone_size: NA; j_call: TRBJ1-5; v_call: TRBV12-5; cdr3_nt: TGTGCTAGTGGTTTGGTAAATCAGCCCCAGCATTTT; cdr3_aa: CASGLVNQPQHF
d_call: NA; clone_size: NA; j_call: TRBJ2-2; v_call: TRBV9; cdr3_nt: TGTGCCAGCAGCGTCCCCAAGAGGGCTAGTAACACCGGGGAGCTGTTTTTT; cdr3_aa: CASSVPKRASNTGELFF
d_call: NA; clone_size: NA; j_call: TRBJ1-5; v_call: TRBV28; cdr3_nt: TGTGCCAGCAGTTTTACGAAGGTTAATAGCAATCAGCCCCAGCATTTT; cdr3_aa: CASSFTKVNSNQPQHF
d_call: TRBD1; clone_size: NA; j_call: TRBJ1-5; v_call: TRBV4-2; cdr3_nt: TGTGCCAGCAGCCAAGAGACAGGGAGCAATCAGCCCCAGCATTTT; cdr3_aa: CASSQETGSNQPQHF
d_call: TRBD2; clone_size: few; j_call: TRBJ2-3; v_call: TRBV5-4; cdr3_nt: TGTGCCAGCAGCCTTCGCTGGGGTAGCGGGGGCGACACAGATACGCAGTATTTT; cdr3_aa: CASSLRWGSGGDTDTQYF
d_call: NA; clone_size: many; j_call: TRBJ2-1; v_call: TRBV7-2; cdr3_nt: TGTGCCAGCAGCCACGAGGGGTACAATGAGCAGTTCTTC; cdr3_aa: CASSHEGYNEQFF
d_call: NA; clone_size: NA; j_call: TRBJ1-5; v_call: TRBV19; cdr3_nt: TGTGCCAGTAGTATGGCGGGAGGTCCGAATCGGCCCCAGCATTTT; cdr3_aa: CASSMAGGPNRPQHF
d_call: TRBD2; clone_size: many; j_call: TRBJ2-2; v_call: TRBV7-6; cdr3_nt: TGTGCTAGCAGCTTAGCCTTGGGACTAGCGGCTAACACCGGGGAGCTGTTTTTT; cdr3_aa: CASSLALGLAANTGELFF
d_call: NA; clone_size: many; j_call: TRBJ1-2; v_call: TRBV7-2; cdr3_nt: TGTGCCAGCAGCTTAGGAGTCGCTTTTAACTATGGCTACACCTTC; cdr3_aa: CASSLGVAFNYGYTF
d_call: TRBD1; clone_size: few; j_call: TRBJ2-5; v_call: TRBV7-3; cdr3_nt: TGTGCCAGCAGCCAGACAGGGGCCTATCAAGAGACCCAGTACTTC; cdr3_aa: CASSQTGAYQETQYF
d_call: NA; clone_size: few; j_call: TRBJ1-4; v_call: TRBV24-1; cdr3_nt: TGTGCCACCAGTGATCCGGACTGGGGAGAAAAACTGTTTTTT; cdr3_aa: CATSDPDWGEKLFF